The rows below give T cell receptor beta chains drawn from one sample of a study of Ad26.COV2.S vaccination and SARS-CoV-2 variants. Only in-frame clones appear in the TCRdb table, and some are missing; sequencing was by immunoSEQ multiplex PCR. The sample lists over 400,000 clones, 75% to 90% occurring once. The sample here was peripheral blood, taken in a trial of Ad26.COV2.S vaccine versus placebo. The source is a person between 18 and 65 years old who received the Ad26.COV2.S COVID-19 vaccine or a placebo. The conserved cysteine and the conserved F or W are not part of the CDR3 here. A row's size may be missing; if present it is once, few, many or a size class.

CDR3 protein,J gene,clone size,V gene
AYGTGVVEKLF,TRBJ1-4,NA,TRBV30
ASSLDRGKGYT,TRBJ1-2,NA,TRBV5-1
ACEGWSYNEQF,TRBJ2-1,NA,TRBV30
ASSLTVNTEAF,TRBJ1-1,NA,TRBV5-1
ASRNTGERYTGELF,TRBJ2-2,NA,TRBV18
ASSTPGGGNTIY,TRBJ1-3,NA,TRBV6-5
ASSLFGDRAYEQY,TRBJ2-7,NA,TRBV5-1
ASSPWTGKVAGSPLH,TRBJ1-6,NA,TRBV3-1/TRBV3-2
ASSFHLSSYNSPLH,TRBJ1-6,NA,TRBV5-8
ASSLEGTGNGNTIY,TRBJ1-3,NA,TRBV7-6
ASSDRVGSPLH,TRBJ1-6,NA,TRBV19
ASTYMPSNQPQH,TRBJ1-5,NA,TRBV2
SVVRFSGPYNEQF,TRBJ2-1,NA,TRBV29-1
ASSTGTGSFYGYT,TRBJ1-2,NA,TRBV18
ASSPPGSGTQY,TRBJ2-5,NA,TRBV18
ASSLGLRGWGYT,TRBJ1-2,NA,TRBV5-6
ASSLEQGARNTIY,TRBJ1-3,NA,TRBV5-8
ASSFKGPDSPLH,TRBJ1-6,once,TRBV5-4
ASSTTHGTGPQH,TRBJ1-5,NA,TRBV6-5
ASSPSGRIYGYT,TRBJ1-2,NA,TRBV28
ASSVELAGPPFGDTQY,TRBJ2-3,once,TRBV9
ASSQDLRRGRGDEQY,TRBJ2-7,NA,TRBV4-3
ASSHRVSPLH,TRBJ1-6,NA,TRBV27
ASSPDRYSADTQY,TRBJ2-3,NA,TRBV11-1
ASSLGGTRSTDTQY,TRBJ2-3,NA,TRBV11-3
ASSLGSGDRDDEQF,TRBJ2-1,NA,TRBV5-1
ASSQGNTGELF,TRBJ2-2,NA,TRBV4-2
ATLSGRPTDTQY,TRBJ2-3,NA,TRBV28
SARDTEAF,TRBJ1-1,NA,TRBV20-1
ASSPRTGGNTEAF,TRBJ1-1,NA,TRBV6-5
ASSQWMDTGELF,TRBJ2-2,NA,TRBV3-1/TRBV3-2
ASSKNGGLAEETQY,TRBJ2-5,NA,TRBV27
ASSLALTFDRGYGYT,TRBJ1-2,NA,TRBV5-4
ASSLGRLKRLAVFTYEQY,TRBJ2-7,few,TRBV27
ASSPPIEIQETQY,TRBJ2-5,NA,TRBV18
ASSSTPGSYEQY,TRBJ2-7,NA,TRBV5-1
ASYPGTHYNEQF,TRBJ2-1,NA,TRBV28
AWKREYEQF,TRBJ2-1,once,TRBV30
ASSRAGQPQH,TRBJ1-5,NA,TRBV6-5
ASSLRPGVGSTDTQY,TRBJ2-3,NA,TRBV5-1
ASSGVGQETQY,TRBJ2-5,NA,TRBV5-1
AISEPSGGPEQF,TRBJ2-1,once,TRBV10-3
AIGNSGGNTIY,TRBJ1-3,NA,TRBV10-3
ASSSYRNSNQPQH,TRBJ1-5,NA,TRBV4-1
ASSSSTATNEKLF,TRBJ1-4,NA,TRBV5-4
ASRRDGEKLF,TRBJ1-4,NA,TRBV2
ASSSQNYSPLH,TRBJ1-6,NA,TRBV11-2
ASSPGTGGVDEQF,TRBJ2-1,NA,TRBV7-3
ASSPEGYGYT,TRBJ1-2,NA,TRBV18
AISGSGASTDTQY,TRBJ2-3,NA,TRBV10-3
AYGGGANFKNIQY,TRBJ2-4,NA,TRBV10-3
ASSLVYEGEETQY,TRBJ2-5,once,TRBV7-9
ASTIARGGLYEQY,TRBJ2-7,NA,TRBV28
ASTPTGTEAF,TRBJ1-1,NA,TRBV28
ASSRIPNTEAF,TRBJ1-1,NA,TRBV5-4
ASSLSRGLAASSYEQY,TRBJ2-7,NA,TRBV27
ASNGQGRNYGYT,TRBJ1-2,once,TRBV19
ASSQAAGTGHSPLH,TRBJ1-6,few,TRBV4-3
ASSQVGMFDEQF,TRBJ2-1,NA,TRBV4-1